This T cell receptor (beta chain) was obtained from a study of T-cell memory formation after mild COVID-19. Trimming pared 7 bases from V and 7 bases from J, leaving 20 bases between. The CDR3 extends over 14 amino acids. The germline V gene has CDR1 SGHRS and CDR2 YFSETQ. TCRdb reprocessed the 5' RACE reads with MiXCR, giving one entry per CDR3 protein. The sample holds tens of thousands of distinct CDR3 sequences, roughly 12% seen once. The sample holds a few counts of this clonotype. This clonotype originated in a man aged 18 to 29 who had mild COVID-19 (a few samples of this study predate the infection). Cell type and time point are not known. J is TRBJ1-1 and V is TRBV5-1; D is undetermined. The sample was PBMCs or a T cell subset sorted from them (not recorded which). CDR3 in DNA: TGCGCCAGCGCATATCTATTCGGCGAGAGTGAAGCTTTCTTT. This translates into CASAYLFGESEAFF.